Given below is one TCR beta chain in context. The antigen is undetermined. Template switching added a universal primer binding site, and final cDNA carried unique molecular identifiers. TCRdb re-analysed the 5' RACE reads in MiXCR, keeping a single row per CDR3 protein. Of approximately 1.8 million distinct CDR3 sequences listed, 32% are singletons. This record comes from a study of identical twins. The CDR3 consists of 17 residues. Trimming took 6 bases from V and 5 from J, leaving 23 bases between them. Germline loops: CDR1 SGHAT, CDR2 FQNNGV. The study's findings and limits: A cross-sectional statistical analysis, not follow-up of the same donors, supported the conclusions. Cord blood's abundant beta clonotypes had fewer insertions, unlike memory repertoires.

This receptor was obtained from a newborn girl in good health. This chain links TRBV11-2 with TRBJ2-1; D is possibly TRBD1 or TRBD2 (5 bases each). The sample comprised cord blood. CDR3 region: CASSPRWAFEGHNEQFF. The CDR3 DNA reads TGTGCCAGCAGTCCCAGGTGGGCTTTTGAGGGACACAATGAGCAGTTCTTC.